This T cell receptor (beta chain) was captured by sequencing in a study of Ad26.COV2.S vaccination and SARS-CoV-2 variants. Study details: Ad26.COV2.S was injected intramuscularly once or twice, 56 days apart.

For this clone: The antigen remains unidentified.

Treatment defined: over 15 received Ad26.COV2.S at low or high dose, single or two shots; roughly five received placebo; per-sample allocation not given. Each sample was drawn 63 days after the first injection (of vaccine or placebo). An adult donor aged 18-55 years was enrolled in Boston. Its platform was an Ad26 vector, and its expressed antigen was Wuhan-strain SARS-CoV-2 spike. CDR3 size: 15 residues. Germline trimming cut 3 bases from V and 5 bases from J; bases unmatched to any gene: 7. Germline lookup yields CDR1 LGHDT and CDR2 YNNKEL (reference sequence). Whole-study findings and limits: Vaccine recipients and placebo recipients showed similar non-spike TCR breadth.

Libraries were prepared by immunoSEQ multiplex PCR; TCRdb keeps only in-frame clonotypes and omits some of them. The sample lists roughly 380,000 clones, more than 75% occurring once. This chain uses TRBV3-1 (or the pseudogene TRBV3-2) with TRBJ2-3; 8 bases are shared with TRBD2. The material was peripheral blood, obtained in a trial of Ad26.COV2.S vaccine versus placebo. The TCR sequence derives from a person aged 18-60 years who received the Ad26.COV2.S COVID-19 vaccine or a placebo. CDR3 loop: CASSQRSGGLDTQYF. CDR3 nucleotide sequence: TGTGCCAGCAGCCAGAGAAGCGGGGGCTTAGATACGCAGTATTTT.